The rows below give T cell receptor beta chains drawn from one sample of a study of shared clonotypes between healthy human individuals. Method: immunoSEQ multiplex PCR; TCRdb's copy keeps in-frame clones and lacks some. The sample comprises 2 million to 2.5 million clones, about 92% of which are singletons, and about 0.37% rests with the top ten. Sample: naive CD4+ T cells from PBMCs. These receptors all stem from a young man in good health. Some clones in this sample may be carry-over from other donors' samples. CDR3s include the opening cysteine and the closing phenylalanine or tryptophan. Fields, in order: clone size, V gene, D gene, J gene, CDR3 DNA, CDR3 protein. The D gene is left open where the match is weak. The listing skips clone size in some rows; elsewhere it reads once, few, many or a size class.

NA	TRBV7-9	NA	TRBJ2-7	TGTGCCAGCAGCTCGGAGGGACGAGAGCAGTACTTC	CASSSEGREQYF
NA	TRBV4-3	NA	TRBJ2-5	TGCGCCAGCAGCCAGATCTCCGGGACCCGCGGGGAGACCCAGTACTTC	CASSQISGTRGETQYF
NA	TRBV28	NA	TRBJ1-4	TGTGCCAGCAGATCTCCTGTAGACAGTAATGAAAAACTGTTTTTT	CASRSPVDSNEKLFF
NA	TRBV5-4	NA	TRBJ2-3	TGTGCCAGCAGCCCCCATCGCACAGATACGCAGTATTTT	CASSPHRTDTQYF
NA	TRBV7-3	NA	TRBJ2-3	TGTGCCAGCAGCTTAACCTCATCGGAAGATACGCAGTATTTT	CASSLTSSEDTQYF
NA	TRBV25-1	TRBD2	TRBJ2-5	TGTGCCAGCAGACGGACTAGCGGCGCCCAAGAGACCCAGTACTTC	CASRRTSGAQETQYF
NA	TRBV5-1	TRBD1	TRBJ2-7	TGCGCCAGCAGAAGGGACAGGTCATTCGACGAGCAGTACTTC	CASRRDRSFDEQYF
NA	TRBV18	TRBD1	TRBJ1-2	TGTGCCAGCTCACAGCGATTTGGACAGGGCGGCGTCTCTAACTATGGCTACACCTTC	CASSQRFGQGGVSNYGYTF
NA	TRBV6-5	NA	TRBJ1-2	TGTGCCAGCAGCTCCGGCTGGTTGGGCTACACCTTC	CASSSGWLGYTF
NA	TRBV7-3	TRBD2	TRBJ2-3	TGTGCCAGCAGCTTGACCGGGACTAGCGGGCCGCGGGTAGATACGCAGTATTTT	CASSLTGTSGPRVDTQYF
NA	TRBV30	NA	TRBJ2-7	TGTGCCTGGAGTGTACGGGGTCGCTTTGCTCGCGAGCAGTACTTC	CAWSVRGRFAREQYF
NA	TRBV6-5	NA	TRBJ2-7	TGTGCCAGCAGCCTGACAGGATCCTACGAGCAGTACTTC	CASSLTGSYEQYF
once	TRBV18	NA	TRBJ2-1	TGTGCCAGCTCACCCCAGCAGGGAAGTAATGAGCAGTTCTTC	CASSPQQGSNEQFF
NA	TRBV7-4	NA	TRBJ2-7	TGTGCCAGCAGCCAAGAGGGTTACCCCTACGAGCAGTACTTC	CASSQEGYPYEQYF
NA	TRBV28	NA	TRBJ1-3	TGTGCCAGCAGTTCCCCGGCGGTCTCTGGAAACACCATATATTTT	CASSSPAVSGNTIYF
NA	TRBV5-1	NA	TRBJ1-5	TGCGCCAGCAGCTTGGCTGGGGTTGGCAATCAGCCCCAGCATTTT	CASSLAGVGNQPQHF
NA	TRBV5-1	TRBD2	TRBJ2-3	TGCGCCAGCAGCTTACTTCCTAGCGGGAGTACAGATACGCAGTATTTT	CASSLLPSGSTDTQYF
NA	TRBV6-5	NA	TRBJ1-1	TGTGCCAGCAGTTACGAAGCGGGAAACACTGAAGCTTTCTTT	CASSYEAGNTEAFF
NA	TRBV5-6	TRBD2	TRBJ2-1	TGTGCCAGCAGCTCCTGGGGAGGGCCGGGCAATGAGCAGTTCTTC	CASSSWGGPGNEQFF
NA	TRBV14	NA	TRBJ1-4	TGTGCCAGCAGCGCGGGCCCGCAACTGTTTTTT	CASSAGPQLFF
NA	TRBV19	NA	TRBJ2-7	TGTGCCAGTAGTATAGTATTGGGGGAACTTTACGAGCAGTACTTC	CASSIVLGELYEQYF
NA	TRBV9	NA	TRBJ2-4	TGTGCCAGCAGCTCCCGGGCCCAGAGGGACATTCAGTACTTC	CASSSRAQRDIQYF
once	TRBV7-8	NA	TRBJ2-1	TGTGCCAGCAGCGTACAACAGGTGTACAATGAGCAGTTCTTC	CASSVQQVYNEQFF
few	TRBV19	NA	TRBJ1-5	TGTGCCAGTAGTATTCGGCAAAGCAATCAGCCCCAGCATTTT	CASSIRQSNQPQHF
once	TRBV5-4	TRBD1	TRBJ2-7	TGTGCCAGCAGCTCTCCGAGACAGGGGCCCTACGAGCAGTACTTC	CASSSPRQGPYEQYF
NA	TRBV7-2	NA	TRBJ1-1	TGTGCCAGCAGCTTCGGCGAGGTCACTGAAGCTTTCTTT	CASSFGEVTEAFF
NA	TRBV27	TRBD2	TRBJ2-1	TGTGCCAGCAGTTCACCTACTAGCGGGAGGGTCAATGAGCAGTTCTTC	CASSSPTSGRVNEQFF
NA	TRBV6-1	NA	TRBJ2-3	TGTGCCAGCCGAGGGATTGGGGATACGCAGTATTTT	CASRGIGDTQYF
once	TRBV2	NA	TRBJ1-4	TGTGCCAGCAGGGGGCAGACTAATGAAAAACTGTTTTTT	CASRGQTNEKLFF
NA	TRBV15	TRBD2	TRBJ2-3	TGTGCCACCAGCGTGTCGGGGAGGGCCTTGGATACGCAGTATTTT	CATSVSGRALDTQYF
NA	TRBV4-3	TRBD2	TRBJ2-2	TGCGCCAGCAGCCCAGAAGCGGGAGTTGGGACCGGGGAGCTGTTTTTT	CASSPEAGVGTGELFF
NA	TRBV5-6	NA	TRBJ1-2	TGTGCCAGCACCCCCGGGGGGCGCAGCTATGGCTACACCTTC	CASTPGGRSYGYTF
NA	TRBV28	TRBD1	TRBJ2-3	TGTGCCAGCAGTACCCGGGACAGGGGGACAGATACGCAGTATTTT	CASSTRDRGTDTQYF